What follows are 9 T cell receptor beta chains derived from one specimen sequenced in a study of CD8 T cells in ankylosing spondylitis. TCRdb re-called the 5' RACE reads through MiXCR, storing one row per CDR3 protein. Of roughly 180,000 distinct CDR3 sequences listed, 13% are singletons. Sequencing was performed on blood, either unsorted or a sorted T cell fraction (not recorded which). The receptor set was obtained from a female donor with ankylosing spondylitis or in good health (not recorded which).

The chain is built from TRBV27 and TRBJ2-5; D uncertain. V lost 5 bases, J lost 2 bases, and 9 bases lay in between. The CDR3 length is 13 residues. Germline loops: CDR1 MNHEY, CDR2 SMNVEV (reference sequence). The CDR3 region has the DNA TGTGCCAGCAGTCGGAATCAGCAAGAGACCCAGTACTTC. Its translation: CASSRNQQETQYF.

In its sample, this clonotype was seen many times. The chain employs TRBV2 and TRBJ1-2; D gene unclear. Germline CDR1 and CDR2: SNHLY and FYNNEI. The CDR3 is 15 amino acids. V was trimmed by 2 bases and J by 7 bases, leaving 17 bases between them. The CDR3 region has the DNA TGTGCCAGCAGTGAATTTAAGGGAGCAAGTAGTGGCTACACCTTC. It codes for CASSEFKGASSGYTF. Full variable domain (missing parts from reference TRBV2 and TRBJ1-2): EPEVTQTPSHQVTQMGQEVILRCVPISNHLYFYWYRQILGQKVEFLVSFYNNEISEKSEIFDDQFSVERPDGSNFTLKIRSTKLEDSAMYFCASSEFKGASSGYTFGSGTRLTVV.

This clonotype appeared a few times. The V and J genes are TRBV6-1 and TRBJ1-2; a possible D gene is TRBD1 (6 bases). The CDR3 length is 16 residues. Trimming left V 8 bases short and J 0 bases short, with 19 bases between. Germline V gene sequence: CDR1 MNHNS, CDR2 SASEGT. The CDR3 DNA follows: TGTGCCAGCGGAGGAGGGGGAGTCGGGGCTAACTATGGCTACACCTTC. It translates to CASGGGGVGANYGYTF.

The sample holds many counts of this clonotype. The V and J genes are TRBV12-3 or TRBV12-4 and TRBJ2-5; D tentatively fits TRBD1 or TRBD2 (5 bases each). V lost 3 bases, J lost 6 bases, and 17 bases lay in between. This CDR3 has 15 amino acids. The DNA for the CDR3 is TGTGCCAGCAGTTTTTCGGTCCGAGAGGGACAGACCCAGTACTTC. Translated: CASSFSVREGQTQYF.

There are many counts of this clonotype. The chain links TRBV7-2 to TRBJ1-2; D perhaps matches TRBD1 (5 bases). Trimming cost V 6 bases and J 4 bases, with 12 bases left between them. CDR1 SGHTA and CDR2 FQGNSA come from the germline V gene. The CDR3 extends over 13 amino acids. The CDR3 nucleotides are TGTGCCAGCAGTAGAGTCCAGGGCTATGGCTACACCTTC. It yields the protein CASSRVQGYGYTF.

CDR3 in DNA: TGTGCCAGCAGCCGGTATGTGGCGGGAGGCACCAAAAACATTCAGTACTTC. It codes for CASSRYVAGGTKNIQYF. The chain couples TRBV6-1 to TRBJ2-4; 8 bases are a match to TRBD2. V lost 6 bases, J lost 2 bases, and 12 bases stayed unmatched. The CDR3 is made up of 17 amino acids. Germline CDR1 and CDR2: MNHNS and SASEGT.

In this sample, this clonotype turned up many times. The chain carries TRBV15 and TRBJ2-3; 9 nucleotides align to TRBD1. After removal of 2 bases from V and 4 bases from J, the junction contained 4 bases not matched to a gene. The CDR3 totals 15 residues. CDR1 LNHNV and CDR2 YYDKDF come from the germline V gene (reference sequence). The CDR3 loop is CATSRSTGGPDTQYF. CDR3 nucleotides: TGTGCCACCAGCAGAAGTACAGGGGGCCCAGATACGCAGTATTTT.

This clonotype was recorded a few times. The chain links TRBV12-3 or TRBV12-4 to TRBJ2-1; 9 bases match TRBD1. V shed 6 bases, J shed 9 bases, and the junction held 9 bases outside the gene matches. There are 14 residues in the CDR3. The CDR3 sequence: CASRTRQGVGEQFF. DNA of the CDR3: TGTGCCAGCAGGACCCGACAGGGGGTCGGTGAGCAGTTCTTC.

This clonotype was observed at least ten times. The V call is TRBV24-1, the J call TRBJ2-1, with TRBD2 matching 10 bases. The V gene's germline CDR1 is KGHDR and CDR2 SFDVKD. The V and J ends lost 4 bases and 4 bases, in that order; junction bases with no gene match: 6. The CDR3 totals 16 residues. The CDR3 DNA follows: TGTGCCACCAGTGAGGCGAGCGGGAGGGCTTACAATGAGCAGTTCTTC. Protein product: CATSEASGRAYNEQFF.